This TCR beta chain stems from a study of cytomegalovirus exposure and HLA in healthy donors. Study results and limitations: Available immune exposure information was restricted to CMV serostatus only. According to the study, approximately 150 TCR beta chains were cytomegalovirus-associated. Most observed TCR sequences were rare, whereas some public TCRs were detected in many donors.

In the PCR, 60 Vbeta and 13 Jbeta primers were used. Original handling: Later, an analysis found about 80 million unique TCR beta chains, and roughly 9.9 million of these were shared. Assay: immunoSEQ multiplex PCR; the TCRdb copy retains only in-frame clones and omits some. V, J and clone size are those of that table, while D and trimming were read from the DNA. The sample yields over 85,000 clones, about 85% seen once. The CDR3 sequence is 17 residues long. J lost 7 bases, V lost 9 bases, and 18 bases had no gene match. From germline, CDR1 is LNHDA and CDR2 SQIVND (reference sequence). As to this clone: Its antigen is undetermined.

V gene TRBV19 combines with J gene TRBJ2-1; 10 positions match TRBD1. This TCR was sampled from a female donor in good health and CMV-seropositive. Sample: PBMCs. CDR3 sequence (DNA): TGTGCCAGCAAGACCCACGGAGGACAGGGGGGATATAATGAGCAGTTCTTC. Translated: CASKTHGGQGGYNEQFF. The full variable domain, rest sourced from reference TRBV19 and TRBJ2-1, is DGGITQSPKYLFRKEGQNVTLSCEQNLNHDAMYWYRQDPGQGLRLIYYSQIVNDFQKGDIAEGYSVSREKKESFPLTVTSAQKNPTAFYLCASKTHGGQGGYNEQFFGPGTRLTVL.